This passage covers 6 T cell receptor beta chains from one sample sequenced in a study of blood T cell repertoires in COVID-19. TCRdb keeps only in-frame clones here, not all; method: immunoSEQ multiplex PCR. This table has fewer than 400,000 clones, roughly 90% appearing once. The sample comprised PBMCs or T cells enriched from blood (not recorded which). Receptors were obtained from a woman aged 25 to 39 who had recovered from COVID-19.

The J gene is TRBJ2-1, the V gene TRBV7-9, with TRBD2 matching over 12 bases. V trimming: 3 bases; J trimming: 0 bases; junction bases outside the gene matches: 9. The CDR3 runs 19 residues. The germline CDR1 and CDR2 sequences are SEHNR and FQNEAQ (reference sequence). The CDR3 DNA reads TGTGCCAGCAGCTTGAGGACTAGCGGGATCTTAGCCTCCTACAATGAGCAGTTCTTC. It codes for CASSLRTSGILASYNEQFF. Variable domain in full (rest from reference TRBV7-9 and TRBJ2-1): DTGVSQNPRHKITKRGQNVTFRCDPISEHNRLYWYRQTLGQGPEFLTYFQNEAQLEKSRLLSDRFSAERPKGSFSTLEIQRTEQGDSAMYLCASSLRTSGILASYNEQFFGPGTRLTVL.

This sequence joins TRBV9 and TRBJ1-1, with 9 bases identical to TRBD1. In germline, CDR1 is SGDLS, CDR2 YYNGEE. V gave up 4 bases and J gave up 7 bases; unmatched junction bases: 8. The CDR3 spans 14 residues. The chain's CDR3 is CASSTRTGVGEAFF. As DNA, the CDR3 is TGTGCCAGCAGCACCCGGACAGGGGTCGGTGAAGCTTTCTTT.

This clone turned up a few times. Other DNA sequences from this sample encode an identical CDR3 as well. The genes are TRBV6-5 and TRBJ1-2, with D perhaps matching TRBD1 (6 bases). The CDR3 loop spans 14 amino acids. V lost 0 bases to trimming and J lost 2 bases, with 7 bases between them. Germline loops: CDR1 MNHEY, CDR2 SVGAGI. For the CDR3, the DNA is TGTGCCAGCAGTTACTCCGGACAGAACTATGGCTACACCTTC. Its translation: CASSYSGQNYGYTF.

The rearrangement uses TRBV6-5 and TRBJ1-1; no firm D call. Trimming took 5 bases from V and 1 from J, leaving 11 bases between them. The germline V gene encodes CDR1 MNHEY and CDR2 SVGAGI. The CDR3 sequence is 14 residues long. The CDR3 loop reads CASSPGYPNTEAFF. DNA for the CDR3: TGTGCCAGCAGTCCAGGTTATCCGAACACTGAAGCTTTCTTT.

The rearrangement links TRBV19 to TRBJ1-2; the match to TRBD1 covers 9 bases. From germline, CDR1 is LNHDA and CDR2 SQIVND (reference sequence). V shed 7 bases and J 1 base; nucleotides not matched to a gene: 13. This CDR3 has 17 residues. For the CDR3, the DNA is TGTGCCAGTAAAGCCCTCCCGGGACAGGGAGATAACTATGGCTACACCTTC. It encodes CASKALPGQGDNYGYTF.

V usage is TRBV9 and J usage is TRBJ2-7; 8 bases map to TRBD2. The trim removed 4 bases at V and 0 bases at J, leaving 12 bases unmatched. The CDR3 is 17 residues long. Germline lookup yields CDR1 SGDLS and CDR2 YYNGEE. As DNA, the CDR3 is TGTGCCAGCAGCCCAAGGCTTACTAGCGGATCCTCCTACGAGCAGTACTTC. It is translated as CASSPRLTSGSSYEQYF.